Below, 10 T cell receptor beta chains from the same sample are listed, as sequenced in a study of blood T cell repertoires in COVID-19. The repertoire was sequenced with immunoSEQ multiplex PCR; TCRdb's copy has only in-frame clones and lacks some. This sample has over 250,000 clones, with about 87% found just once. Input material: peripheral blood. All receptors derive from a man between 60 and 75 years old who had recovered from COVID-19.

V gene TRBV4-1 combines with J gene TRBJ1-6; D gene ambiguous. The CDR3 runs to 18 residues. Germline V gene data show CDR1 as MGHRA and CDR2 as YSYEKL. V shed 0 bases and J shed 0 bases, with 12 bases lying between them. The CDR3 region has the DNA TGCGCCAGCAGCCAAGAAGTCTTACCGAGCTCCTATAATTCACCCCTCCACTTT. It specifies CASSQEVLPSSYNSPLHF.

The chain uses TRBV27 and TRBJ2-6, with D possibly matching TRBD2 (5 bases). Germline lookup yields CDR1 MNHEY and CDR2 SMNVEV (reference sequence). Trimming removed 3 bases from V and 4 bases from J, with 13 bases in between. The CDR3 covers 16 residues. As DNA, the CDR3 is TGTGCCAGCAGTTTGATCGGGGTAGCCGGGGCCAACGTCCTGACTTTC. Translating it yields CASSLIGVAGANVLTF.

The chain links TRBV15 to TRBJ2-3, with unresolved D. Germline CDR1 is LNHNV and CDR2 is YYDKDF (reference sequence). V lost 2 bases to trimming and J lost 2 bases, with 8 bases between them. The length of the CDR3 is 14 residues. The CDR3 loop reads CATSRSLHTDTQYF. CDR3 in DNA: TGTGCCACCAGCAGATCTTTACACACAGATACGCAGTATTTT.

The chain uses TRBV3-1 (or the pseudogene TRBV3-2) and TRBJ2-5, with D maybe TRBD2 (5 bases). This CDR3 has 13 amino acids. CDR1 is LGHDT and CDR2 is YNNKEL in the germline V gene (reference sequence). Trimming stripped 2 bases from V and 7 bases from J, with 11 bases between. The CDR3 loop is CASSQQTTGTQYF. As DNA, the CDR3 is TGTGCCAGCAGCCAACAGACTACGGGGACCCAGTACTTC.

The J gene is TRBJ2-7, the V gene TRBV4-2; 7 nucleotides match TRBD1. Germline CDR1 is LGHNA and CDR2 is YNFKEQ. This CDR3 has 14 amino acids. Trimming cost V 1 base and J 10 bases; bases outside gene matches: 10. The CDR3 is CASSQGTTGVGQYF. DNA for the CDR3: TGTGCCAGCAGCCAAGGGACAACAGGGGTGGGCCAGTACTTC.

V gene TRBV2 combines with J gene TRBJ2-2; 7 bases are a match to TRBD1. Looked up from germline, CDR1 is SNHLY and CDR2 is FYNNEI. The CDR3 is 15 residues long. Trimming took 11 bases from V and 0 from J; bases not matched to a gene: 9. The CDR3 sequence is CASEEDRPNTGELFF. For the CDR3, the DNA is TGTGCCTCAGAGGAGGACAGGCCGAACACCGGGGAGCTGTTTTTT.

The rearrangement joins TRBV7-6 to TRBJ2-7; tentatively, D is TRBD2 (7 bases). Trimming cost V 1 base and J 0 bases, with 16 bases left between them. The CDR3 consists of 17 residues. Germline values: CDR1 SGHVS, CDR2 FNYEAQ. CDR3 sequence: CASSLGAQGGGSYEQYF. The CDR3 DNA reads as TGTGCCAGCAGCTTAGGGGCACAGGGCGGGGGCTCCTACGAGCAGTACTTC.

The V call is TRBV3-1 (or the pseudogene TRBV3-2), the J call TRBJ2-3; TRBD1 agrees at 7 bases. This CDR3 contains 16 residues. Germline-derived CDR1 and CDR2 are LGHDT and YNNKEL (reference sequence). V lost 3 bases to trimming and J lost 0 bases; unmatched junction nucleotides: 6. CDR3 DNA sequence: TGTGCCAGCAGCCACTCAGGGGGAACTAGCACAGATACGCAGTATTTT. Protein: CASSHSGGTSTDTQYF.

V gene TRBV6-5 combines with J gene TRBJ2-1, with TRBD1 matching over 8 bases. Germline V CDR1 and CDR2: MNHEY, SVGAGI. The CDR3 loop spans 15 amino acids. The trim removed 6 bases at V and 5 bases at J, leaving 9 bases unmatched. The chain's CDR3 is CASSDQDRVNNEQFF. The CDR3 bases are TGTGCCAGCAGCGATCAGGACAGGGTTAACAATGAGCAGTTCTTC.

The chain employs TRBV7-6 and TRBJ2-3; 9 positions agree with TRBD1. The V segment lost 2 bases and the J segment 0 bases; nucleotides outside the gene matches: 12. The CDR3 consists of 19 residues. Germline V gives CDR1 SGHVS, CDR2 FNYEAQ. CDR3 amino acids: CASSLTIETGQGSTDTQYF. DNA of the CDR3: TGTGCCAGCAGCTTAACAATAGAAACGGGACAGGGAAGCACAGATACGCAGTATTTT. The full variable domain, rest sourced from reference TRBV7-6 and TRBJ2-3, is GAGVSQSPRYKVTKRGQDVALRCDPISGHVSLYWYRQALGQGPEFLTYFNYEAQQDKSGLPNDRFSAERPEGSISTLTIQRTEQRDSAMYRCASSLTIETGQGSTDTQYFGPGTRLTVL.